This note documents a single T cell receptor (beta chain) sequence. Its cognate antigen is unknown. This entry comes from a study of early T cells in non-severe SARS-CoV-2 infection. Study background: Sequencing was performed on bulk RNA from unsorted whole blood, leaving chains unpaired. Study-level results: Clonotype matching in VDJdb favored anti-spike CD8 responses and did not capture private and CD4 specificities.

The CDR3 sequence is 13 residues long. Per germline, CDR1 MNHEY and CDR2 SVGAGI. V was cut by 5 bases and J by 3 bases, with 11 bases left in between. Individual cDNA molecules received unique molecular identifiers during library preparation. Each CDR3 protein is one row after TCRdb ran MiXCR on the 5' RACE reads. The table records approximately 66,000 distinct CDR3 sequences, around 13% of them present only once. The sample was whole blood. The chain joins TRBV6-5 to TRBJ2-7; perhaps TRBD1 as D (6 bases). The origin of this receptor is an adult who was a healthcare worker with PCR-confirmed SARS-CoV-2 infection or an uninfected control (not recorded which). This CDR3 is CASSHRDNYEQYF. The DNA of the CDR3 is TGTGCCAGCAGTCACCGGGACAACTACGAGCAGTACTTC.